This entry lists 27 T cell receptor beta chains sequenced from one sample in a study of cytomegalovirus exposure and HLA in healthy donors. Using immunoSEQ multiplex PCR, the repertoire was profiled, and TCRdb retains in-frame clones only, with some absent. This sample carries about 250,000 clones, about 90% of them seen once, and the ten largest clones take 9.5% to 15%. The sequencing input was PBMCs. The receptor set was obtained from a man aged 18 to 30 in good health and CMV-seropositive.

The chain carries TRBV11-2 and TRBJ1-2; the D is unclear. V was pared by 0 bases and J by 4 bases, with 9 bases between. This CDR3 has 14 residues. CDR1 is SGHAT, CDR2 FQNNGV, per germline. The CDR3 DNA reads as TGTGCCAGCAGCTTAGATTCTGGCAGCTATGGCTACACCTTC. Translation gives CASSLDSGSYGYTF.

The chain carries TRBV6-5 and TRBJ1-1; no clear D. The CDR3 sequence is 13 residues long. The germline V gene has CDR1 MNHEY and CDR2 SVGAGI. The V end lost 4 bases, the J end lost 1 base, and 7 bases lay between the germline ends. CDR3 sequence: CASSSGTNTEAFF. The CDR3 nucleotides are TGTGCCAGCAGTTCCGGTACGAACACTGAAGCTTTCTTT.

This clone turned up a few times. The chain recombines TRBV4-1 with TRBJ1-1; weak D call: TRBD1 (6 bases). V lost 0 bases to trimming and J lost 2 bases, with 10 bases between them. The CDR3 spans 15 residues. The germline V gene has CDR1 MGHRA and CDR2 YSYEKL. The CDR3: CASSQDVGTNTEAFF. The DNA for the CDR3 is TGCGCCAGCAGCCAAGACGTGGGGACAAACACTGAAGCTTTCTTT.

The CDR3 DNA reads as TGTGCCAGCAGTCCCCAGGGGGGCTACTACGAGCAGTACTTC. It specifies CASSPQGGYYEQYF. This chain connects TRBV27 to TRBJ2-7, with TRBD1 as a possible D gene (7 bases). There are 14 residues in the CDR3. CDR1 MNHEY and CDR2 SMNVEV come from the germline V gene (reference sequence). V was pared by 5 bases and J by 3 bases, with 14 bases between.

The chain has TRBV29-1 and TRBJ1-3; no firm D call. CDR1 is SQVTM and CDR2 is ANQGSEA in the germline V gene. V was clipped by 4 bases and J by 0 bases, with 16 bases between them. The CDR3 is made up of 16 amino acids. The CDR3 sequence: CSVALLSISSGNTIYF. In DNA, the CDR3 is TGCAGCGTTGCACTTCTCTCCATAAGCTCTGGAAACACCATATATTTT.

The V and J genes are TRBV7-8 and TRBJ1-5, with a possible D match to TRBD1 (6 bases). The V gene lost 1 base and the J gene lost 2 bases, with 12 bases spanning the gap. This CDR3 region has 16 residues. Germline V gene data show CDR1 as SGHVS and CDR2 as FQNEAQ. CDR3 sequence (DNA): TGTGCCAGCAGCTTAGGTGCCAGGGGTGGCAATCAGCCCCAGCATTTT. It is translated as CASSLGARGGNQPQHF.

The chain employs TRBV28 and TRBJ1-3, with D unclear. V lost 2 bases to trimming and J lost 4 bases, with 3 bases between them. Germline V gene sequence: CDR1 MDHEN, CDR2 SYDVKM. This CDR3 region has 12 residues. CDR3 residues: CASSLQGNTIYF. CDR3 bases: TGTGCCAGCAGTTTACAGGGAAACACCATATATTTT.

This chain joins TRBV5-1 and TRBJ2-1, with unresolved D. Germline values: CDR1 SGHRS, CDR2 YFSETQ. The V end lost 4 bases, the J end lost 3 bases, and 17 bases lay between the germline ends. The CDR3 extends over 16 amino acids. The CDR3, as DNA: TGCGCCAGCAGCCAGAGTGCAGTCGAACGCTACAATGAGCAGTTCTTC. It codes for CASSQSAVERYNEQFF. The full variable domain, rest sourced from reference TRBV5-1 and TRBJ2-1, is KAGVTQTPRYLIKTRGQQVTLSCSPISGHRSVSWYQQTPGQGLQFLFEYFSETQRNKGNFPGRFSGRQFSNSRSEMNVSTLELGDSALYLCASSQSAVERYNEQFFGPGTRLTVL.

This chain uses TRBV30 with TRBJ2-5, with 7 bases aligning to TRBD2. V dropped 1 base and J dropped 1; count of bases not matched to a gene: 3. This CDR3 contains 14 residues. The germline gives CDR1 GTSNPN, CDR2 SVGIG (reference sequence). CDR3: CAWSGTSVQETQYF. The CDR3 nucleotides read TGTGCCTGGAGTGGTACTAGCGTCCAAGAGACCCAGTACTTC.

V usage is TRBV14 and J usage is TRBJ1-1; TRBD1 might be the D (5 bases). V shed 4 bases and J shed 1 base, with 10 bases lying between them. This CDR3 has 14 residues. CDR1 is SGHDN, CDR2 FVKESK, per germline. The CDR3 is CASSLGTENTEAFF. In nucleotides, the CDR3 is TGTGCCAGCAGCCTCGGGACGGAGAACACTGAAGCTTTCTTT.

This clone was detected only a few times. The chain uses TRBV5-1 and TRBJ1-2; 7 bases are a match to TRBD1. Germline V gives CDR1 SGHRS, CDR2 YFSETQ. The CDR3 length is 14 residues. V trimming: 3 bases; J trimming: 6 bases; junction bases outside the gene matches: 8. The CDR3 coding sequence is TGCGCCAGCAGCTGGCAGGGGGAGTCTAATGGCTACACCTTC. As protein: CASSWQGESNGYTF.

The chain joins TRBV9 to TRBJ1-2, with a weak D call TRBD1 (5 bases). The CDR3 extends over 15 amino acids. V gave up 0 bases and J gave up 0 bases, with 9 bases separating them. The germline gives CDR1 SGDLS, CDR2 YYNGEE. The CDR3 sequence is CASSVAQGPNYGYTF. The CDR3 nucleotides are TGTGCCAGCAGCGTAGCGCAGGGACCTAACTATGGCTACACCTTC.

This chain links TRBV27 with TRBJ2-5; 9 bases line up with TRBD1. V gave up 5 bases and J gave up 3 bases; unmatched junction bases: 4. Germline CDR1 reads MNHEY; CDR2 reads SMNVEV (reference sequence). The CDR3 length is 14 residues. Here the CDR3 DNA reads TGTGCCAGCAGTCCTCGGACAGGGGAAGAGACCCAGTACTTC. Amino acids: CASSPRTGEETQYF.

The chain has TRBV9 and TRBJ1-2, with a possible D match to TRBD1 (5 bases). The CDR3 consists of 13 residues. The germline V and J ends were trimmed by 4 bases and 8 bases, with 15 bases remaining between them. CDR1 SGDLS and CDR2 YYNGEE come from the germline V gene. The CDR3 reads CASSPWEGLGYTF. DNA of the CDR3: TGTGCCAGCAGCCCCTGGGAGGGGCTCGGCTACACCTTC.

The V call is TRBV19, the J call TRBJ1-2, with 7 bases lining up with TRBD1. The germline CDR1 and CDR2 sequences are LNHDA and SQIVND (reference sequence). The CDR3 length is 16 residues. J lost 2 bases, V lost 3 bases, and 9 bases had no gene match. CDR3 loop: CASSIGTAVVNYGYTF. In nucleotides, the CDR3 is TGTGCCAGTAGTATCGGGACAGCGGTAGTCAACTATGGCTACACCTTC.

The rearrangement joins TRBV30 to TRBJ2-1; the match to TRBD2 covers 11 bases. V shed 2 bases and J 7 bases; nucleotides not matched to a gene: 7. The CDR3 spans 15 residues. Per germline, CDR1 GTSNPN and CDR2 SVGIG (reference sequence). This CDR3 is CAWSQSSGRENEQFF. CDR3 DNA: TGTGCCTGGAGTCAGAGTAGCGGGAGGGAAAATGAGCAGTTCTTC.

V gene TRBV5-8 combines with J gene TRBJ1-1; D possibly corresponds to TRBD1 (6 bases). Germline values: CDR1 SGHTS, CDR2 YDEGEE. This CDR3 comprises 15 residues. V lost 0 bases, J lost 5 bases, and 14 bases lay in between. The chain's CDR3 is CASSLEGGRRTEAFF. The DNA of the CDR3 is TGTGCCAGCAGCTTGGAAGGGGGGCGGCGAACTGAAGCTTTCTTT.

The V and J genes are TRBV7-2 and TRBJ2-3, with D tentatively TRBD1 or TRBD2 (6 bases each). Germline loops: CDR1 SGHTA, CDR2 FQGNSA. The V end lost 5 bases, the J end lost 4 bases, and 16 bases lay between the germline ends. This CDR3 has 15 amino acids. In DNA, the CDR3 is TGTGCCAGCAGCCTGGGGGCGGGACGGCCAGATACGCAGTATTTT. Translated, it gives CASSLGAGRPDTQYF.

The chain combines TRBV27 with TRBJ2-1; D is possibly TRBD2 (6 bases). CDR1 and CDR2 from the germline V gene are MNHEY and SMNVEV (reference sequence). The CDR3 extends over 15 amino acids. V lost 3 bases and J 8 bases, leaving 17 bases between the germline ends. The CDR3 loop is CASSFYAGLRDEQFF. CDR3 DNA sequence: TGTGCCAGCAGTTTCTATGCGGGGCTTAGGGATGAGCAGTTCTTC.

The rearrangement uses TRBV7-2 and TRBJ2-3; unclear D gene. The CDR3 totals 15 residues. Trimming stripped 8 bases from V and 4 bases from J, with 19 bases between. Germline V gives CDR1 SGHTA, CDR2 FQGNSA. This CDR3 reads CASALTLRRADTQYF. The CDR3 bases are TGTGCCAGCGCACTTACCCTCCGCCGGGCAGATACGCAGTATTTT.

In its sample, this clone was seen once. The chain joins TRBV27 to TRBJ2-1; 8 bases line up with TRBD2. The CDR3 has 14 amino acids. CDR1 MNHEY and CDR2 SMNVEV come from the germline V gene (reference sequence). V was clipped by 6 bases and J by 3 bases; unmatched bases: 4. The CDR3 DNA reads as TGTGCCAGCAGATGGGCGGGGGGCTACAATGAGCAGTTCTTC. Amino acids: CASRWAGGYNEQFF.

The rearrangement links TRBV9 to TRBJ2-3; TRBD1 agrees at 7 bases. This CDR3 has 12 amino acids. Germline-derived CDR1 and CDR2 are SGDLS and YYNGEE. The J segment lost 12 bases and the V segment lost 0 bases, leaving 4 bases of the junction unmatched. CDR3 sequence reads: CASSVDGTEQYF. In nucleotides, the CDR3 is TGTGCCAGCAGCGTAGACGGGACAGAACAGTATTTT.

The chain couples TRBV6-5 to TRBJ2-6; maybe TRBD1 (6 bases). From germline, CDR1 is MNHEY and CDR2 SVGAGI. The ends were cut back, 3 bases at V and 4 bases at J, with 10 bases in the middle. The CDR3 is 15 residues long. The CDR3 DNA is TGTGCCAGCAGTTATACAGGGACGGGGGCCAACGTCCTGACTTTC. The encoded protein is CASSYTGTGANVLTF.

The chain recombines TRBV15 with TRBJ2-3; TRBD2 is a possible D gene (7 bases). The germline CDR1 and CDR2 sequences are LNHNV and YYDKDF (reference sequence). This CDR3 has 16 amino acids. V lost 1 base and J lost 0, with 11 bases in between. DNA of the CDR3: TGTGCCACCAGCAGAGTGGGGGGGCCTAGCACAGATACGCAGTATTTT. Its translation is CATSRVGGPSTDTQYF.

The J gene is TRBJ2-7, the V gene TRBV30; D unresolved. Deletions cut 0 bases from V and 3 bases from J, with 9 bases between. The CDR3 totals 13 residues. The germline CDR1 and CDR2 sequences are GTSNPN and SVGIG (reference sequence). This CDR3 is CAWSVPPIYEQYF. The CDR3 nucleotides read TGTGCCTGGAGTGTACCCCCGATCTACGAGCAGTACTTC.

The chain links TRBV19 to TRBJ1-5; unclear D gene. The CDR3 runs to 12 residues. The V end was cut by 7 bases, the J end by 3 bases, with 7 bases between. Germline V lookup: CDR1 LNHDA, CDR2 SQIVND (reference sequence). CDR3: CASNIHNQPQHF. Written as DNA, the CDR3 is TGTGCCAGTAATATCCACAATCAGCCCCAGCATTTT.

This sequence joins TRBV20-1 and TRBJ2-5; D unclear. This CDR3 comprises 10 residues. The germline V gene encodes CDR1 DFQATT and CDR2 SNEGSKA (reference sequence). Trimming took 6 bases from V and 5 from J, leaving 7 bases between them. The CDR3 protein is CSADAETQYF. The DNA for the CDR3 is TGCAGTGCAGACGCGGAGACCCAGTACTTC.